The 10 T cell receptor beta chains below all came from one sample that was sequenced in a study of radiotherapy plus CTLA-4 blockade in lung cancer. Profiling relied on immunoSEQ multiplex PCR, and the TCRdb table lists in-frame clones only, not all of them. The data show more than 40,000 clones, approximately 67% seen once. The specimen was peripheral blood, collected from a patient treated with radiotherapy plus ipilimumab. These receptors were collected from a human donor with non-small cell lung cancer who had a partial response to radiotherapy plus ipilimumab.

V is TRBV2 and J is TRBJ2-1; 10 bases are shared with TRBD2. CDR1 is SNHLY, CDR2 FYNNEI, per germline. The CDR3 runs 16 residues. After removal of 9 bases from V and 0 bases from J, the junction contained 8 bases not matched to a gene. CDR3 region: CARGGTSALSYNEQFF. The CDR3, as DNA: TGTGCCAGAGGAGGGACTAGCGCCCTCTCCTACAATGAGCAGTTCTTC.

This chain joins TRBV11-3 and TRBJ1-1; a weak D match, TRBD1 (6 bases). From germline, CDR1 is SGHNT and CDR2 YENEEA. V lost 6 bases, J lost 4 bases, and 12 bases lay in between. The CDR3 runs 13 residues. DNA for the CDR3: TGTGCCAGCAGTTGGACAGCCTCCACTGAAGCTTTCTTT. As protein: CASSWTASTEAFF.

J is TRBJ2-2 and V is TRBV7-2; 10 bases map to TRBD1. CDR1 and CDR2 (germline): SGHTA, FQGNSA. Losses at the gene ends were 5 bases for V and 3 bases for J; bases not matched to a gene: 9. This CDR3 is built from 17 residues. CDR3 region: CASSRKTGGSYTGELFF. CDR3 nucleotide sequence: TGTGCCAGCAGCAGAAAGACAGGGGGCAGCTACACCGGGGAGCTGTTTTTT.

Only a few counts were recorded for this clone. The chain links TRBV6-1 to TRBJ1-1, with D possibly TRBD1 on 6 matching bases. Per germline, CDR1 MNHNS and CDR2 SASEGT. Between the trimmed V and J ends, which lost 10 bases and 4 bases, there was a span of 22 bases. CDR3 size: 15 residues. The CDR3 coding sequence is TGTGCCATGTCTGAGCGGGGGGCGTGGACCACTGAAGCTTTCTTT. It encodes CAMSERGAWTTEAFF.

The rearrangement links TRBV6-1 to TRBJ1-3, with a possible D match to TRBD1 (6 bases). This CDR3 comprises 14 residues. Trimming removed 6 bases from V and 4 bases from J, with 13 bases in between. The V gene's germline CDR1 is MNHNS and CDR2 SASEGT. The CDR3 nucleotides read TGTGCCAGCAGGGCCACAGGGTTCGGAAACACCATATATTTT. Amino acid sequence: CASRATGFGNTIYF.

This clone was counted ten times or more. This chain uses TRBV7-9 with TRBJ1-3; TRBD1 matches at 8 bases. From germline, CDR1 is SEHNR and CDR2 FQNEAQ (reference sequence). With V trimmed by 2 bases and J by 3 bases, 3 bases remained unmatched. CDR3 length: 15 residues. Here the CDR3 reads CASSLSGGGGNTIYF. CDR3 nucleotides: TGTGCCAGCAGCTTATCAGGGGGCGGTGGAAACACCATATATTTT. The variable domain in full, completed from reference TRBV7-9 and TRBJ1-3, reads DTGVSQNPRHKITKRGQNVTFRCDPISEHNRLYWYRQTLGQGPEFLTYFQNEAQLEKSRLLSDRFSAERPKGSFSTLEIQRTEQGDSAMYLCASSLSGGGGNTIYFGEGSWLTVV.

This clone was seen more than once but under ten times. The V gene is TRBV13, the J gene TRBJ2-3; 12 positions match TRBD1. Germline CDR1 PRHDT, CDR2 FYEKMQ (reference sequence). The CDR3 consists of 13 residues. J lost 10 bases, V lost 6 bases, and 5 bases had no gene match. DNA for the CDR3: TGTGCCAGCAGACGGGGACAGGGGGCTTCGCAGTATTTT. Translating it yields CASRRGQGASQYF.

The chain combines TRBV15 with TRBJ1-4; 8 bases are a match to TRBD1. Germline CDR1 is LNHNV and CDR2 is YYDKDF (reference sequence). The CDR3 length is 14 residues. V dropped 4 bases and J dropped 10; count of bases not matched to a gene: 8. This CDR3 reads CATSTDRGFGKLFF. The CDR3 DNA follows: TGTGCCACCAGCACCGACAGGGGCTTCGGAAAACTGTTTTTT.

The sample holds one count of this clone. The chain recombines TRBV7-9 with TRBJ1-5; D not certain. There are 14 residues in the CDR3. V was pared by 5 bases and J by 6 bases, with 14 bases between. Germline loops: CDR1 SEHNR, CDR2 FQNEAQ (reference sequence). The CDR3 loop is CASSPSPEGQPQHF. CDR3 coding DNA: TGTGCCAGCAGCCCCTCCCCTGAGGGTCAGCCCCAGCATTTT. The full variable domain, in which reference TRBV7-9 and TRBJ1-5 provide the parts outside the CDR3, is DTGVSQNPRHKITKRGQNVTFRCDPISEHNRLYWYRQTLGQGPEFLTYFQNEAQLEKSRLLSDRFSAERPKGSFSTLEIQRTEQGDSAMYLCASSPSPEGQPQHFGDGTRLSIL.

This clone turned up a few times. This chain links TRBV18 with TRBJ1-6; D is uncertain. The CDR3 covers 14 residues. Germline CDR1 and CDR2: KGHSH and LQKENI. Trimming took 2 bases from V and 9 from J, leaving 11 bases between them. CDR3: CASSPTSFGSPLHF. CDR3 bases: TGTGCCAGCTCACCAACAAGTTTTGGTTCACCCCTCCACTTT.